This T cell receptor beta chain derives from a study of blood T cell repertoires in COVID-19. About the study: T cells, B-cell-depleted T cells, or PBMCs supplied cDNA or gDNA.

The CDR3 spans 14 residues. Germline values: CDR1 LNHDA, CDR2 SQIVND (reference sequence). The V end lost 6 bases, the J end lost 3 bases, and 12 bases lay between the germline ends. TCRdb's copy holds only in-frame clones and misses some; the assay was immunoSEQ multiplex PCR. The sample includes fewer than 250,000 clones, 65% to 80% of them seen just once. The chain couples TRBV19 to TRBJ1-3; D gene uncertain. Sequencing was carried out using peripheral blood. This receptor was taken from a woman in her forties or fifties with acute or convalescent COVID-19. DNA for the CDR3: TGTGCCAGTAGGTCGGGGTCCGGTGGAAACACCATATATTTT. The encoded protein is CASRSGSGGNTIYF. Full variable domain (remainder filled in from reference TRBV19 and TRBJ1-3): DGGITQSPKYLFRKEGQNVTLSCEQNLNHDAMYWYRQDPGQGLRLIYYSQIVNDFQKGDIAEGYSVSREKKESFPLTVTSAQKNPTAFYLCASRSGSGGNTIYFGEGSWLTVV.